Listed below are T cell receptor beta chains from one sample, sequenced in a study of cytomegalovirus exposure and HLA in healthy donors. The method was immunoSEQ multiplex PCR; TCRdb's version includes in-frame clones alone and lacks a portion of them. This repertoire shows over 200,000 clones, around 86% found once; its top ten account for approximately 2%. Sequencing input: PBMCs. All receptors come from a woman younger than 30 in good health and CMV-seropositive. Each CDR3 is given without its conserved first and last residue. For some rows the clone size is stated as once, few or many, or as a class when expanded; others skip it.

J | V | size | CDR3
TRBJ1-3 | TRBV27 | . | ASSSLDNFSGNTIY
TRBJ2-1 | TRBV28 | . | ASSPLSSYNEQF
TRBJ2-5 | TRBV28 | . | ASSLTEGTETQY
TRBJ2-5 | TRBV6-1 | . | ASSEFRPSGRAMETQY
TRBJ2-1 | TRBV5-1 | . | ASSLAGTGGLQF
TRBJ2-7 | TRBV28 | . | ASSAQGGPYEQY
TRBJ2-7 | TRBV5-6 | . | ASSSGLAGDEQY
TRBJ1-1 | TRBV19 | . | ASTPFGSVNTEAF
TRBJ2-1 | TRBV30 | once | AWSPLGGTQTYNEQF
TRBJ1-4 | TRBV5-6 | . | ASSLGPRQGGEKLF
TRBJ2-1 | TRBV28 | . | ASSLRERGPFMNEQF
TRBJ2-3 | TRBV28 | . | ASSLNVLGTGYLYTQY
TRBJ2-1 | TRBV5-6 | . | ASSVSGNEQF
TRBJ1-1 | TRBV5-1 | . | ASSFRGGTEAF
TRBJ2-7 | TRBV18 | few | ASSPLGLSYEQY
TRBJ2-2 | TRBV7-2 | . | ASSYRSGFFNTGELF
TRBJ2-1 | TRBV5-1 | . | ASSPAKTSGAYNEQF
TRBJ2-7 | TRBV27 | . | ASSLGESYEQY
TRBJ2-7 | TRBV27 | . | ASSLIGGSYEQY
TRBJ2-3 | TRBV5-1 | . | ASSLRGSSADTQY
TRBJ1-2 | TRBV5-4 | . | ASSILREPRFGGYT
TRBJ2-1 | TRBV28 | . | ASTINPRRASYNEQF
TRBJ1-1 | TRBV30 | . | AWKSGTKAF